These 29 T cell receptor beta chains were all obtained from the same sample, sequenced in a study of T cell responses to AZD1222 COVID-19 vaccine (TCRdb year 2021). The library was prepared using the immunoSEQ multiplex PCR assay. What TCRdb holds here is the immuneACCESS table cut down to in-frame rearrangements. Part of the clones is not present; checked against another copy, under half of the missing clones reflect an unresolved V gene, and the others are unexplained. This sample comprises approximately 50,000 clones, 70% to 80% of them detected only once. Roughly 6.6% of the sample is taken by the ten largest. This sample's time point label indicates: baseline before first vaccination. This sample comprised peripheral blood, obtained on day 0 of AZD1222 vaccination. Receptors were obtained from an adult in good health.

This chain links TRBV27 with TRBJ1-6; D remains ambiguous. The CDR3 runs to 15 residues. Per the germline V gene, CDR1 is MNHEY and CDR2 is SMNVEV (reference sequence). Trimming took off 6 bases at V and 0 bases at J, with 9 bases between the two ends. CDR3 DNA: TGTGCCAGCAGGCCGAATCTCTCCTATAATTCACCCCTCCACTTT. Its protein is CASRPNLSYNSPLHF.

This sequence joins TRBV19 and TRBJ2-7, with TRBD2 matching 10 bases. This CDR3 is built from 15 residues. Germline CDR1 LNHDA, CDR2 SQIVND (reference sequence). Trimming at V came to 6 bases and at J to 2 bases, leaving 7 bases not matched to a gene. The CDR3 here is CASRAGTSATYEQYF. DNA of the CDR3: TGTGCCAGTAGGGCCGGGACTAGCGCAACCTACGAGCAGTACTTC.

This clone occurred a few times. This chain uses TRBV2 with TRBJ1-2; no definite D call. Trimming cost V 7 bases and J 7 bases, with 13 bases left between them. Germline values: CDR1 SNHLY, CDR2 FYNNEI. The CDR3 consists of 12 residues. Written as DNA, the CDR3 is TGTGCCAGCAACGAGGGCAGCTCTGGCTACACCTTC. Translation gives CASNEGSSGYTF.

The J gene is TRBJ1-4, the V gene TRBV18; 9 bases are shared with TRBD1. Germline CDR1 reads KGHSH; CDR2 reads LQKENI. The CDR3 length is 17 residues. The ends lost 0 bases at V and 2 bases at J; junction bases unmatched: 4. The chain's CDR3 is CASSPPDRGGTNEKLFF. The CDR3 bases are TGTGCCAGCTCACCACCGGACAGGGGCGGTACTAATGAAAAACTGTTTTTT.

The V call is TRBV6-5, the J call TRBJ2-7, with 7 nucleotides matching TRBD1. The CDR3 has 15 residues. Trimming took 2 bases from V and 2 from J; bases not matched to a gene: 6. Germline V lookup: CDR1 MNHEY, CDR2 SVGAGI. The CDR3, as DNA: TGTGCCAGCAGTTACGGGGCAGGGGGTACCTACGAGCAGTACGTC. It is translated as CASSYGAGGTYEQYV.

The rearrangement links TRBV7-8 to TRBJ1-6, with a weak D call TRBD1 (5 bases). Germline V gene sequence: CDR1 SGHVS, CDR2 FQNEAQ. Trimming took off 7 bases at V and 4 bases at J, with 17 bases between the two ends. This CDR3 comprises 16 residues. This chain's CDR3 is CASTSPGAHYNSPLHF. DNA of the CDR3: TGTGCCAGCACTTCACCCGGGGCCCATTATAATTCACCCCTCCACTTT.

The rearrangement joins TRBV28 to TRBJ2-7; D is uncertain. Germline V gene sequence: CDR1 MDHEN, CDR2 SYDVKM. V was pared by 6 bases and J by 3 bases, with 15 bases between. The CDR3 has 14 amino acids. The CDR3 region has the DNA TGTGCCAGCAGCCCTGCGGCAGGCAGCTACGAGCAGTACGTC. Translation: CASSPAAGSYEQYV.

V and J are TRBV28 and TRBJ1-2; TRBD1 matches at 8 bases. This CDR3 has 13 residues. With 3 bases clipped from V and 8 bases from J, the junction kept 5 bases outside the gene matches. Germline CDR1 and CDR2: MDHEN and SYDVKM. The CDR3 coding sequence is TGTGCCAGCAGTTTGGCAGGGGGCCGGGGCTACACCTTC. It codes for CASSLAGGRGYTF.

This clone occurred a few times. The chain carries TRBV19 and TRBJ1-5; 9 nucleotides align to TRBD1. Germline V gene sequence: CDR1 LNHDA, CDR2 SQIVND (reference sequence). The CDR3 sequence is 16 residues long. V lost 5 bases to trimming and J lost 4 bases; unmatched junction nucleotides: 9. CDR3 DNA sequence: TGTGCCAGTAGTGGAGGGACAGGGATAAGGAATCAGCCCCAGCATTTT. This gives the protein CASSGGTGIRNQPQHF.

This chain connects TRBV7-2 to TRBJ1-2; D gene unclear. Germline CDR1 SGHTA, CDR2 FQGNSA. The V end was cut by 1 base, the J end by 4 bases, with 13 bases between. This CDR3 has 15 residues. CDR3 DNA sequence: TGTGCCAGCAGCTTAGGGGTCACCCCGAGCTATGGCTACACCTTC. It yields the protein CASSLGVTPSYGYTF.

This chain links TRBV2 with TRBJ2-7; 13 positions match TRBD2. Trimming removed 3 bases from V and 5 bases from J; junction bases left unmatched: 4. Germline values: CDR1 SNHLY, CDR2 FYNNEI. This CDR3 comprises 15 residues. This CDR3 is CASSEGGLAGNEQYV. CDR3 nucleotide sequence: TGTGCCAGCAGTGAGGGGGGACTAGCGGGGAACGAGCAGTACGTC.

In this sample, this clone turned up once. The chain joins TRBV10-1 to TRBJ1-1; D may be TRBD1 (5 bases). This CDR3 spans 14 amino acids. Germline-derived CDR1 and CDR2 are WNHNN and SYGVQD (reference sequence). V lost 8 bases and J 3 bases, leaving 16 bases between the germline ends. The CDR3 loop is CASREGRADTEAFF. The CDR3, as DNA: TGCGCCAGCCGGGAGGGGAGAGCCGACACTGAAGCTTTCTTT.

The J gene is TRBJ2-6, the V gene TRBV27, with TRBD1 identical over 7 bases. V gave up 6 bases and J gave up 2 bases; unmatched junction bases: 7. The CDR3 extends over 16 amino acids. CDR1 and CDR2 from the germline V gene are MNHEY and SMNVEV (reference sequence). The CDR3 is CASRERQGPGANVLTF. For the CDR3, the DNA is TGTGCCAGCAGGGAGAGACAGGGCCCTGGGGCCAACGTCCTGACTTTC.

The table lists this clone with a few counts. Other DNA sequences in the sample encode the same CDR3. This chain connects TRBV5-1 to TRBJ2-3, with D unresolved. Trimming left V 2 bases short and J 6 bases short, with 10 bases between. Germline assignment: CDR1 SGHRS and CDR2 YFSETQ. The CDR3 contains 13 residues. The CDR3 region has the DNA TGCGCCAGCAGCTTCCCCGGTGACGATACGCAGTATTTT. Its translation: CASSFPGDDTQYF.

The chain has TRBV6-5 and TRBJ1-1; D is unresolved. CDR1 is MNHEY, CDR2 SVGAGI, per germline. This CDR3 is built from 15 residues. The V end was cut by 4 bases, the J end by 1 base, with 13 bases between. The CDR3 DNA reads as TGTGCCAGCAGTTTCAAAAGGCCGGGGAACACTGAAGCTTTCTTT. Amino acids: CASSFKRPGNTEAFF.

CDR3 in DNA: TGTGCCAGCAGCCCGGGACAGGGGTTTGAACTGTTTTTT. Translating gives CASSPGQGFELFF. The genes are TRBV5-6 and TRBJ1-4, with TRBD1 identical over 10 bases. Germline CDR1 SGHDT, CDR2 YYEEEE. The CDR3 extends over 13 amino acids. The trim removed 4 bases at V and 12 bases at J, leaving 6 bases unmatched. Filled out from reference TRBV5-6 and TRBJ1-4, the complete variable domain reads DAGVTQSPTHLIKTRGQQVTLRCSPKSGHDTVSWYQQALGQGPQFIFQYYEEEERQRGNFPDRFSGHQFPNYSSELNVNALLLGDSALYLCASSPGQGFELFFGSGTQLSVL.

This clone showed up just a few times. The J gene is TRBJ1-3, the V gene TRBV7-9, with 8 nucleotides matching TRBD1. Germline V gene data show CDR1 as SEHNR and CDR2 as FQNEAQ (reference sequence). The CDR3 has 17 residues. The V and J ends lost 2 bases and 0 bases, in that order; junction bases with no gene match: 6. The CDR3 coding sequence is TGTGCCAGCAGCTTACCCCGGGACAGGACCTCTGGAAACACCATATATTTT. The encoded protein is CASSLPRDRTSGNTIYF.

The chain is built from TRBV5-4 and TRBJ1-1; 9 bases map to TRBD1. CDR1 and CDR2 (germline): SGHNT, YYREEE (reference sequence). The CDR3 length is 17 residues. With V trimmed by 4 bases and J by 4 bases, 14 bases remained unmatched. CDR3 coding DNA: TGTGCCAGCAGCCCGCCGGGACAGGGTTTTTTCAGCACTGAAGCTTTCTTT. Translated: CASSPPGQGFFSTEAFF.

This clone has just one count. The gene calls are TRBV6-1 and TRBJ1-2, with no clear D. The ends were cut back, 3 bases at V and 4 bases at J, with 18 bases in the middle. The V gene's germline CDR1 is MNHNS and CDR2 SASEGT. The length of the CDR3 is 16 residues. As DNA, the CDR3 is TGTGCCAGCAGTGATCAGGACGGCGTGGCTCCCTATGGCTACACCTTC. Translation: CASSDQDGVAPYGYTF.

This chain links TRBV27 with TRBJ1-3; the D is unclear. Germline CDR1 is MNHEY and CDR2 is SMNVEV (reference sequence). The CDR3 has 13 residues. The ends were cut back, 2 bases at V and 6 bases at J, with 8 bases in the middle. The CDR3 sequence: CASSLKGENTIYF. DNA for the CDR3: TGTGCCAGCAGTTTAAAGGGTGAAAACACCATATATTTT.

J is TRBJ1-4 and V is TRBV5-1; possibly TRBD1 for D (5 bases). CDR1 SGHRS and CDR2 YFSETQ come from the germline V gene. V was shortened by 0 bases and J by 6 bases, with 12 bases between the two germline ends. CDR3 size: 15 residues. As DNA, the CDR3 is TGCGCCAGCAGCTTGGCCTCAGGGAAGGATGAAAAACTGTTTTTT. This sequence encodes CASSLASGKDEKLFF.

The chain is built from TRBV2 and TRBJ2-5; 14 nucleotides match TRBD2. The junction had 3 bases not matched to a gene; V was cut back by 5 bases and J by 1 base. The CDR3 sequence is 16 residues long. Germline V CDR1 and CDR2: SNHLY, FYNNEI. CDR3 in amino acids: CASSPGLAGGQETQYF. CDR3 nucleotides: TGTGCCAGCAGTCCAGGACTAGCGGGGGGCCAAGAGACCCAGTACTTC.

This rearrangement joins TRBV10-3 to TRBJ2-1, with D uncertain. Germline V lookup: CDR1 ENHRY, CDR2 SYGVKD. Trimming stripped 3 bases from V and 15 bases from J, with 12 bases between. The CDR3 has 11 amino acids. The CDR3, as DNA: TGTGCCATCAGTGATCTATCATTGGTGTTCTTC. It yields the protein CAISDLSLVFF.

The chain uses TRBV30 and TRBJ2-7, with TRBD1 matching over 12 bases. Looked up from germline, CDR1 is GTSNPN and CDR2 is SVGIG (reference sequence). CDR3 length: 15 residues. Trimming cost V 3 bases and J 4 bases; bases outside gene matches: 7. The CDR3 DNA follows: TGTGCCTGGAGCCCCTTGGGACAGGGGGCGTACGAGCAGTACTTC. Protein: CAWSPLGQGAYEQYF.

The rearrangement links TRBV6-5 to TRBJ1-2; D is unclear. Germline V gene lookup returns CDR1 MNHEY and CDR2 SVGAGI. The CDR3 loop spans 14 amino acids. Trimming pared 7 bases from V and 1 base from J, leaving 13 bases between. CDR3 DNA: TGTGCCAGCACTACGACCGTCTTTAACTATGGCTACACCTTC. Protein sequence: CASTTTVFNYGYTF.

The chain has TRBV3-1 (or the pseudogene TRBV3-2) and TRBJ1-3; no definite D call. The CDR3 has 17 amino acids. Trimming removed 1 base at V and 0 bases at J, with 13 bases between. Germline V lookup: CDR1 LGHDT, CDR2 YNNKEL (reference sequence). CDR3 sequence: CASSQGPHGPSGNTIYF. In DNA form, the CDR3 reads TGTGCCAGCAGCCAAGGTCCCCATGGACCCTCTGGAAACACCATATATTTT.

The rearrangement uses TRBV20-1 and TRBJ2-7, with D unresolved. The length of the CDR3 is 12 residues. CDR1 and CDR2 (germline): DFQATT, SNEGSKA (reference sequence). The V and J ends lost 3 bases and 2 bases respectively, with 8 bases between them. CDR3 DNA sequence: TGCAGTGCTAGTGGCACCGCCTACGAGCAGTACTTC. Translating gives CSASGTAYEQYF.

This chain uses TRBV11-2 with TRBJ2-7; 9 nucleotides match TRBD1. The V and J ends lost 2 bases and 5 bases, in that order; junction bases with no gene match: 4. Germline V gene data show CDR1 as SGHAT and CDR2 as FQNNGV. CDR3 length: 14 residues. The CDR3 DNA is TGTGCCAGCAGCTTATGGGACAGGGCCCACGAGCAGTACTTC. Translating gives CASSLWDRAHEQYF. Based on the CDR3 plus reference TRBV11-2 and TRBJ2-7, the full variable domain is EAGVAQSPRYKIIEKRQSVAFWCNPISGHATLYWYQQILGQGPKLLIQFQNNGVVDDSQLPKDRFSAERLKGVDSTLKIQPAKLEDSAVYLCASSLWDRAHEQYFGPGTRLTVT.

The CDR3 here is CASRASENTGELFF. The CDR3 coding sequence is TGTGCCAGCAGGGCTAGCGAGAACACCGGGGAGCTGTTTTTT. V gene TRBV21-1 combines with J gene TRBJ2-2; the table gives TRBD2 as D, unverified against the DNA. TRBV21-1 is listed as a pseudogene. CDR3 length: 14 residues.